This is a list of T cell receptor beta chains from one sample in a study of blood T cell repertoires in COVID-19. The data were produced by immunoSEQ multiplex PCR, yet TCRdb's version contains in-frame clones alone and is incomplete. The profile shows some 260,000 clones, roughly 88% of them singletons. The sample taken for sequencing was peripheral blood. The receptors come from a woman in her thirties with acute or convalescent COVID-19. The CDR3 runs from the conserved cysteine through the conserved F or W. The D gene is left open where the match is weak. Expanded clones get a size class; other rows say once, few or many, or leave the size out.

.	TRBV5-1	.	TRBJ2-3	CASSLGQPTSTDTQYF	TGCGCCAGCAGCCTAGGACAGCCTACTAGCACAGATACGCAGTATTTT
once	TRBV30	.	TRBJ1-2	CASANRTTFNYGYTF	TGTGCCTCCGCAAACCGGACAACTTTTAACTATGGCTACACCTTC
.	TRBV6-4	TRBD2	TRBJ2-7	CASSGSRLAGNEQYF	TGTGCCAGCAGTGGTTCGAGGCTAGCGGGGAACGAGCAGTACTTC
.	TRBV15	TRBD1	TRBJ2-3	CATSGYRGPPKDTQYF	TGTGCCACCAGCGGATACAGGGGCCCGCCGAAAGATACGCAGTATTTT
.	TRBV9	.	TRBJ1-2	CASSVAQGSYGYTF	TGTGCCAGCAGCGTAGCTCAGGGATCCTATGGCTACACCTTC
.	TRBV11-2	TRBD2	TRBJ2-7	CASSSVSGLTYEQYF	TGTGCCAGCAGCTCGGTTAGCGGGCTCACCTACGAGCAGTACTTC
.	TRBV10-2	.	TRBJ1-1	CASSDGSFLVHTEAFF	TGCGCCAGCAGTGACGGGTCGTTTCTGGTGCACACTGAAGCTTTCTTT
.	TRBV7-3	.	TRBJ1-1	CASSLGQANTEAFF	TGTGCCAGCAGCTTAGGGCAAGCGAACACTGAAGCTTTCTTT
.	TRBV19	TRBD1	TRBJ1-3	CASSHRQGLSGNTIYF	TGTGCCAGTAGTCACCGACAGGGGCTCTCTGGAAACACCATATATTTT
.	TRBV5-1	TRBD2	TRBJ2-1	CASSPGTSGVNNEQFF	TGCGCCAGCAGCCCCGGGACTAGCGGAGTCAACAATGAGCAGTTCTTC
.	TRBV7-2	TRBD2	TRBJ2-5	CASSASSGREETQYF	TGTGCCAGCAGCGCGTCTAGCGGGAGGGAAGAGACCCAGTACTTC
once	TRBV5-4	TRBD1	TRBJ1-1	CASTGGQGRTEAFF	TGTGCCAGCACCGGGGGACAGGGGCGAACTGAAGCTTTCTTT
.	TRBV19	TRBD2	TRBJ2-2	CVSSLLAGGNTGELFF	TGTGTCAGTAGTTTACTAGCGGGAGGGAACACCGGGGAGCTGTTTTTT
.	TRBV9	.	TRBJ2-3	CASSDSNSVIEYF	TGTGCCAGCAGCGACAGTAATAGCGTAATAGAGTATTTT
.	TRBV12-3/TRBV12-4	.	TRBJ1-4	CASMRLTNEKLFF	TGTGCCAGCATGAGGCTGACTAATGAAAAACTGTTTTTT
.	TRBV7-2	TRBD2	TRBJ2-1	CASSWTSAGGVNEQFF	TGTGCCAGCAGCTGGACTAGCGCGGGGGGTGTCAATGAGCAGTTCTTC
.	TRBV2	.	TRBJ2-1	CASRDRFYNEQFF	TGTGCCAGCAGGGACAGATTCTACAATGAGCAGTTCTTC
.	TRBV2	.	TRBJ2-5	CASSGETQYF	TGTGCCAGCAGCGGAGAGACCCAGTACTTC
.	TRBV3-1/TRBV3-2	.	TRBJ1-5	CASSQITGHQPQHF	TGTGCCAGCAGCCAAATAACAGGACATCAGCCCCAGCATTTT
.	TRBV18	.	TRBJ1-5	CASSTQRSGNQPQHF	TGTGCCAGCTCAACTCAGAGATCGGGTAATCAGCCCCAGCATTTT
.	TRBV2	TRBD2	TRBJ2-1	CASSEVSGRIHEQFF	TGTGCCAGCAGTGAGGTTAGCGGGAGGATTCATGAGCAGTTCTTC
.	TRBV3-1/TRBV3-2	TRBD2	TRBJ2-1	CASSRGSGRRYNEQFF	TGTGCCAGCAGCCGGGGTAGCGGGAGGCGGTACAATGAGCAGTTCTTC
.	TRBV6-1	TRBD2	TRBJ2-3	CASSDGLAGVNTDTQYF	TGTGCCAGCAGTGACGGACTAGCGGGAGTTAACACAGATACGCAGTATTTT
.	TRBV29-1	.	TRBJ2-1	CSVVTEYNEQFF	TGCAGCGTGGTGACAGAGTACAATGAGCAGTTCTTC
.	TRBV20-1	.	TRBJ1-5	CSASLSGWGNQPQHF	TGCAGTGCTAGTTTATCAGGGTGGGGCAATCAGCCCCAGCATTTT